This T cell receptor (beta chain) stems from a study of cytomegalovirus exposure and HLA in healthy donors. Study as a whole: The study's early data release held 75 million to 95 million unique TCRs from HLA-typed donors. Study-level points and caveats: Per a prior analysis, the majority of TCR beta V segments were productive roughly 90% or roughly 30% of the time. The study assumed roughly uniform donor sequencing depth for presence/absence analyses. Reported findings show TCR beta sequences accurately forecast HLA-A and HLA-B alleles in most subjects.

Deletions cut 6 bases from V and 0 bases from J, with 11 bases between. The CDR3 is 14 amino acids. CDR1 and CDR2 from the germline V gene are MNHEY and SMNVEV (reference sequence). This clone was found a few times. Its antigen is as yet unknown. Primers for the PCR totalled 60 Vbeta and 13 Jbeta. Using immunoSEQ multiplex PCR, the repertoire was profiled, and TCRdb retains in-frame clones only, with some absent. The sample lists roughly 120,000 clones, about three quarters occurring once. This chain links TRBV27 with TRBJ1-2, with unresolved D. This clonotype originated in a middle-aged woman in good health and CMV-seropositive. Material for sequencing was PBMCs. CDR3: CASREGGTNYGYTF. The CDR3 region has the DNA TGTGCCAGCAGAGAGGGCGGAACTAACTATGGCTACACCTTC.